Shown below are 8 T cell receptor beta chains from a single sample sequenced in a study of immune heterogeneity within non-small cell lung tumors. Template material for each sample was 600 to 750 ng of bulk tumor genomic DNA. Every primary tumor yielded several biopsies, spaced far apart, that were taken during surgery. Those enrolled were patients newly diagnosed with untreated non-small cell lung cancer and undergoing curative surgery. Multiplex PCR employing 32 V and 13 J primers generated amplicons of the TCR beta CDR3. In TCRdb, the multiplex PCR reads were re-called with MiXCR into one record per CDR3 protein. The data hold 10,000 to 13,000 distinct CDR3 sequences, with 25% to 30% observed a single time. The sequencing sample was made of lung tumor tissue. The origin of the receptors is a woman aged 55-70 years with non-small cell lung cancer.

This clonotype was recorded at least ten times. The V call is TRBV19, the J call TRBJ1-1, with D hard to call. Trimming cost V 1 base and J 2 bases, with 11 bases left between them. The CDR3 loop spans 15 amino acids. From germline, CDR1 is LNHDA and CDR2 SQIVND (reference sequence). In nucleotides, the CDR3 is TGTGCCAGTAGTATAGGAAGCCAGATCAACACTGAAGCTTTCTTT. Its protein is CASSIGSQINTEAFF.

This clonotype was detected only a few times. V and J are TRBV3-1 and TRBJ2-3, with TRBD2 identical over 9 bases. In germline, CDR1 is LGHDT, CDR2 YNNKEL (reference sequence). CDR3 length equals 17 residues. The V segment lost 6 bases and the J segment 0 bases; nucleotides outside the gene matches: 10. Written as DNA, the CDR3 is TGTGCCAGCAGTCCTTATGGTACTAGCGGGAGCACAGATACGCAGTATTTT. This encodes CASSPYGTSGSTDTQYF.

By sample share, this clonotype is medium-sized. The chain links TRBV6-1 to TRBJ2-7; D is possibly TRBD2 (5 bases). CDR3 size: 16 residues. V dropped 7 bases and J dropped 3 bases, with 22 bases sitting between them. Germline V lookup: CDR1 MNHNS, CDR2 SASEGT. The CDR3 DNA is TGTGCCAGCACCGACGCCAGGAGGCAGATAGGCTACGAGCAGTACTTC. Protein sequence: CASTDARRQIGYEQYF.

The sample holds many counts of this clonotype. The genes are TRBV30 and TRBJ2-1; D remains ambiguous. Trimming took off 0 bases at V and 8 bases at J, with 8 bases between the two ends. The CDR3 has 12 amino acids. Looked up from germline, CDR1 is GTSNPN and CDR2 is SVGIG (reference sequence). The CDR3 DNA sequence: TGTGCCTGGAGTGTCTCAGGCGATGAGCAGTTCTTC. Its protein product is CAWSVSGDEQFF.

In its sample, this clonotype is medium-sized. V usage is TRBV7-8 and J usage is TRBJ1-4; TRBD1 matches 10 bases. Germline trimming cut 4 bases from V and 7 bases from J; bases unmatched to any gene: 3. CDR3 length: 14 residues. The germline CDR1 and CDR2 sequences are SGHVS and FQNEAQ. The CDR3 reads CASSWGQGSEKLFF. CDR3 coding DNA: TGTGCCAGCAGCTGGGGACAGGGGAGTGAAAAACTGTTTTTT.

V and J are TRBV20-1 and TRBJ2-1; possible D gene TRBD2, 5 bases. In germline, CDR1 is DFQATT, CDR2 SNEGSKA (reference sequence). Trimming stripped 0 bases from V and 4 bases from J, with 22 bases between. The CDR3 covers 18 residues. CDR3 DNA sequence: TGCAGTGCTAGAGATCTGTTAAGCACGGGATTTAAATACAATGAGCAGTTCTTC. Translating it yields CSARDLLSTGFKYNEQFF.

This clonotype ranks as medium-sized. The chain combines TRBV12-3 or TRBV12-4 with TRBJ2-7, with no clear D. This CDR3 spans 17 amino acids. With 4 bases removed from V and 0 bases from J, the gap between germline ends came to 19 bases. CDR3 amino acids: CASSWEPNLLFSYEQYF. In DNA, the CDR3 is TGTGCCAGCAGTTGGGAACCGAACTTACTCTTCTCCTACGAGCAGTACTTC.

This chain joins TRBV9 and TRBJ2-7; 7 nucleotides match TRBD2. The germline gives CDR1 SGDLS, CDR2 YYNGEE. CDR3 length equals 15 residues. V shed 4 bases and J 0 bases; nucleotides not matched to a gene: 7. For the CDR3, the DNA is TGTGCCAGCAGCCTAGGGCGGGAGTTCTCCTACGAGCAGTACTTC. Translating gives CASSLGREFSYEQYF.